This T cell receptor (beta chain) was observed in a study of T cell repertoires in cytomegalovirus infection. Study-wide points: The ex vivo response was dominated by HLA-C-restricted CMV-specific TCR beta clonotypes.

This CDR3 has 13 amino acids. Looked up from germline, CDR1 is MNHEY and CDR2 is SVGAGI. The ends were cut back, 5 bases at V and 1 base at J, with 8 bases in the middle. A remark on this clonotype: Its antigen remains unidentified.

TCRdb itself ran the reads through MiXCR, one entry per CDR3 protein. The repertoire has nearly 450,000 distinct CDR3 sequences, 31% of them found once; the top ten carry 12% to 15%. This clonotype was obtained from a human donor in good health (CMV status not recorded). Some clones in this sample may be carry-over from other donors' samples. This chain connects TRBV6-5 to TRBJ1-1; D is unclear. The sample taken for sequencing was PBMCs. The CDR3, as DNA: TGTGCCAGCAGTGGGGTTCCGAACACTGAAGCTTTCTTT. This translates into CASSGVPNTEAFF.